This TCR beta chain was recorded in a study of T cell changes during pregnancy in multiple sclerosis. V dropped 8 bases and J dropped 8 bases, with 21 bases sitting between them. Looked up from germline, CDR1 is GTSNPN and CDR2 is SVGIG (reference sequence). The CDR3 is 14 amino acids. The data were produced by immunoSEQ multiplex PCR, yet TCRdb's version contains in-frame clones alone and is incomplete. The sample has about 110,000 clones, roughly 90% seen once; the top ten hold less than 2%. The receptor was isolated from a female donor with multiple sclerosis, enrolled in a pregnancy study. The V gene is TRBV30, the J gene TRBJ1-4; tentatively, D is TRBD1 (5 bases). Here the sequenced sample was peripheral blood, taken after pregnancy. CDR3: CAGRPQEGWEKLFF. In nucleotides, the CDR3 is TGTGCCGGAAGACCTCAGGAGGGGTGGGAAAAACTGTTTTTT.